This T cell receptor (beta chain) was identified in a study of cytomegalovirus exposure and HLA in healthy donors. Losses at the gene ends were 7 bases for V and 0 bases for J; bases not matched to a gene: 5. This CDR3 region has 13 residues. Germline V gene data show CDR1 as SQVTM and CDR2 as ANQGSEA. The PCR made use of 60 Vbeta and 13 Jbeta primers. The repertoire was sequenced with immunoSEQ multiplex PCR; TCRdb's copy has only in-frame clones and lacks some. The data hold 35,000 to 45,000 clones, with 70% to 80% observed a single time. General study results and limits: Previous analysis showed most TCR beta V segments were productive about 87% or about 30% of the time. Generally TCR sequences proved uncommon, though certain public TCRs appeared in numerous donors.

This clone has a handful of counts. Its antigen is not identified. This chain joins TRBV29-1 and TRBJ1-2; 7 bases agree with TRBD1. The sequenced sample consisted of PBMCs. The sequence was collected from a woman in her twenties or thirties in good health and CMV-seronegative. The CDR3, as DNA: TGCAGCGCTTCCGGGACAGCTAACTATGGCTACACCTTC. Residues: CSASGTANYGYTF.